The clone carrying this T cell receptor beta chain was seen repeatedly, ten times or more. The antigen is unknown. The hyperthyroidism was newly diagnosed and had lasted under 2 months; the patients were aged 18 to 65. The PBMCs were taken from around 9.1 ml of fresh peripheral blood. This sample stems from a study of T cells in Graves' hyperthyroidism and ophthalmopathy. Overall study results and limits: Blood also carried most thyroid clonotypes expanded above 0.001.

From germline, CDR1 is MDHEN and CDR2 SYDVKM. The CDR3 runs to 15 residues. Trimming took 1 base from V and 6 from J, leaving 12 bases between them. Authors of the study amplified TCR beta CDR3 regions from RNA transcripts. HTBI primers were employed in a first-round RT-PCR of the TCR CDR3. TCRdb used MiXCR to reprocess the multiplex PCR reads, holding one entry per CDR3 protein. The sample has approximately 370,000 distinct CDR3 sequences, about 18% seen once. The gene calls are TRBV28 and TRBJ1-4, with D tentatively TRBD1 (6 bases). Sequencing was performed on blood. This receptor was obtained from a woman in her twenties or thirties with Graves' hyperthyroidism that later progressed to Graves' ophthalmopathy. CDR3 nucleotide sequence: TGTGCCAGCAGTTTATACCAGGGGCTCTATGAAAAACTGTTTTTT. Its protein product is CASSLYQGLYEKLFF.